This T cell receptor (beta chain) was sequenced for a study of cytomegalovirus exposure and HLA in healthy donors. Whole-study results and caveats: An observed cluster of highly shared sequence variants was recorded as a likely sequencing artifact. Within a later analysis, the majority of CMV-associated TCR beta chains appeared HLA-restricted.

Per germline, CDR1 SGHDN and CDR2 FVKESK. The germline V and J ends were trimmed by 6 bases and 5 bases, with 13 bases remaining between them. The CDR3 covers 13 residues. The PCR made use of 60 Vbeta and 13 Jbeta primers. Data came from immunoSEQ multiplex PCR; TCRdb stores just in-frame clones and leaves some out. The sample contains 120,000 or so clones, around 72% of which appear only once. Note on this clone: Its matching antigen is unknown.

The sequence came from a man under 40 in good health and CMV-seronegative. Sequenced sample: PBMCs. The chain carries TRBV14 and TRBJ2-5; perhaps TRBD2 as D (6 bases). The CDR3 here is CASRGTGGETQYF. The CDR3 nucleotides are TGTGCCAGCAGAGGCACAGGAGGGGAGACCCAGTACTTC.